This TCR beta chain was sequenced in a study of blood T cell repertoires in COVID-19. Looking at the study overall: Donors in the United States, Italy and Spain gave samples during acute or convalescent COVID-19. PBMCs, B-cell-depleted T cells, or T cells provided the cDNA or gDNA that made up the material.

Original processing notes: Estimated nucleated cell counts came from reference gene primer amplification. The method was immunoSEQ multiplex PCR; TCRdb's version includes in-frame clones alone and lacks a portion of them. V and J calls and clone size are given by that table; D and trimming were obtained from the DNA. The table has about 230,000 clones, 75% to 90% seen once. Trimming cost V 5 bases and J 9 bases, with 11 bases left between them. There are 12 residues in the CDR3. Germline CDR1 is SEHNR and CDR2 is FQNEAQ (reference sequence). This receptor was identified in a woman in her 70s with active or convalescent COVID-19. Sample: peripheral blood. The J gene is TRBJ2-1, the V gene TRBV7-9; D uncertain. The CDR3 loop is CASSPLYIEQFF. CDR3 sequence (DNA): TGTGCCAGCAGCCCTTTATATATTGAGCAGTTCTTC.